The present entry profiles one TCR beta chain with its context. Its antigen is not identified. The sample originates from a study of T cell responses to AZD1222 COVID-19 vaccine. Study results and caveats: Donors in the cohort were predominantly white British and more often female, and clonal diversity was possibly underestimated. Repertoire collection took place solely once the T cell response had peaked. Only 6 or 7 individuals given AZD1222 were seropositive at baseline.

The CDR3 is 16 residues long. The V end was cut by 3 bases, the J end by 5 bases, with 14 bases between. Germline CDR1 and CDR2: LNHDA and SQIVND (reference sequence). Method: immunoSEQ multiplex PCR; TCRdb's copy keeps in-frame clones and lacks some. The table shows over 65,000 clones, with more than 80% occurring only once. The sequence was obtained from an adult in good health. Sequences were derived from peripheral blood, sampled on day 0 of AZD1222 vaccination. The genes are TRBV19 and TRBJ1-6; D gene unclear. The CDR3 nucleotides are TGTGCCAGTAGTATGGTGGGTCTTGGAAATAATTCACCCCTCCACTTT. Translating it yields CASSMVGLGNNSPLHF.